The 18 T cell receptor beta chains below come from one sample, sequenced in a study of T-cell memory formation after mild COVID-19. TCRdb re-derived calls from the 5' RACE reads in MiXCR, one entry per CDR3 protein. Of roughly 250,000 distinct CDR3 sequences listed, approximately 15% are singletons. Material: PBMCs or a T cell subset sorted from them (not recorded which). Source of these receptors: a man between 18 and 35 years old who had mild COVID-19 (a few samples of this study predate the infection). Cell type and time point are not known.

The chain is built from TRBV20-1 and TRBJ2-7; 7 bases align to TRBD2. CDR1 is DFQATT, CDR2 SNEGSKA, per germline (reference sequence). V shed 3 bases and J 0 bases; nucleotides not matched to a gene: 5. This CDR3 contains 14 residues. CDR3 DNA: TGCAGTGCTAGTGAAGCGGGGAACTCCTACGAGCAGTACGTC. Its translation: CSASEAGNSYEQYV.

The table lists this clonotype with a few counts. The genes are TRBV6-2 or TRBV6-3 and TRBJ2-7; D not certain. Trimming shortened V by 2 bases and J by 0 bases, and 5 bases separated the two germline ends. This CDR3 spans 13 amino acids. The V gene's germline CDR1 is MNHEY and CDR2 SVGEGT. CDR3 DNA: TGTGCCAGCAGTTACGAGGTCTCCTACGAGCAGTACGTC. This encodes CASSYEVSYEQYV.

This clonotype has a handful of counts. The chain joins TRBV7-8 to TRBJ2-1; possibly TRBD2 for D (6 bases). This CDR3 has 13 amino acids. Trimming stripped 3 bases from V and 9 bases from J, with 12 bases between. Per germline, CDR1 SGHVS and CDR2 FQNEAQ. For the CDR3, the DNA is TGTGCCAGCAGCTTTGACCCCGGGGGTGAGCAGTTCTTC. It codes for CASSFDPGGEQFF.

This clonotype has a count of ten or more. This sequence joins TRBV11-2 and TRBJ2-4; 8 bases fit TRBD2. V was pared by 5 bases and J by 1 base, with 10 bases of the junction left unmatched. The germline gives CDR1 SGHAT, CDR2 FQNNGV. This CDR3 has 17 amino acids. The CDR3 nucleotides read TGTGCCAGCAGCCTACCGCTCGGGGGGGCGGCCAAAAACATTCAGTACTTC. This codes for CASSLPLGGAAKNIQYF.

CDR3 loop: CATSDSMGLAVGELFF. In DNA form, the CDR3 reads TGTGCCACCAGTGATTCGATGGGACTAGCGGTCGGGGAGCTGTTTTTT. V and J are TRBV24-1 and TRBJ2-2, with 11 bases fitting TRBD2. This CDR3 spans 16 amino acids. J gave up 7 bases and V 2 bases, and 5 bases lay outside the gene matches. Per the germline V gene, CDR1 is KGHDR and CDR2 is SFDVKD.

This clonotype turned up a few times. This sequence joins TRBV4-2 and TRBJ1-5; 7 bases are shared with TRBD1. Unmatched junction bases numbered 8, after V lost 5 bases and J lost 1 base. Germline assignment: CDR1 LGHNA and CDR2 YNFKEQ. CDR3 length equals 16 residues. In DNA, the CDR3 is TGTGCCAGCAGCTTCGACAGGGTGATGAGCAATCAGCCCCAGCATTTT. It is translated as CASSFDRVMSNQPQHF.

This clonotype came up a few times. This rearrangement joins TRBV7-2 to TRBJ1-4; D is uncertain. The germline V gene has CDR1 SGHTA and CDR2 FQGNSA. Trimming pared 5 bases from V and 7 bases from J, leaving 17 bases between. This CDR3 has 15 amino acids. The CDR3 loop reads CASSRQRGFSEKLFF. The DNA for the CDR3 is TGTGCCAGCAGCCGCCAGCGGGGATTTAGTGAAAAACTGTTTTTT.

This clonotype was seen a handful of times. The CDR3 DNA is TGTGCCAGCAGCCTACAGGGGCGTAATAATCAGCCCCAGCATTTT. Its protein product is CASSLQGRNNQPQHF. The chain employs TRBV7-2 and TRBJ1-5, with 7 bases fitting TRBD1. CDR3 length equals 15 residues. Looked up from germline, CDR1 is SGHTA and CDR2 is FQGNSA. The V segment lost 5 bases and the J segment 4 bases; nucleotides outside the gene matches: 8.

V gene TRBV7-9 combines with J gene TRBJ2-7; TRBD2 might be the D (5 bases). This CDR3 region has 14 residues. The germline V and J ends were trimmed by 4 bases and 4 bases, with 14 bases remaining between them. The germline V gene encodes CDR1 SEHNR and CDR2 FQNEAQ (reference sequence). CDR3 nucleotides: TGTGCCAGCAGCTCCCATACTAGAGAGTACGAGCAGTACTTC. Encoded protein: CASSSHTREYEQYF.

The V gene is TRBV7-8, the J gene TRBJ2-7; D perhaps matches TRBD2 (6 bases). V lost 4 bases to trimming and J lost 6 bases, with 10 bases between them. This CDR3 region has 12 residues. Looked up from germline, CDR1 is SGHVS and CDR2 is FQNEAQ. In DNA, the CDR3 is TGTGCCAGCAGCTCCCACGGGGGCGAGCAGTACTTC. Encoded protein: CASSSHGGEQYF.

This clonotype occurred many times. The rearrangement links TRBV5-1 to TRBJ2-5, with D possibly TRBD1 on 5 matching bases. The CDR3 contains 15 residues. V was shortened by 4 bases and J by 2 bases, with 15 bases between the two germline ends. Germline CDR1 SGHRS, CDR2 YFSETQ. The chain's CDR3 is CASSSPRAAQETQYF. The CDR3 bases are TGCGCCAGCAGCAGCCCCAGGGCGGCTCAAGAGACCCAGTACTTC.

This chain uses TRBV6-2 or TRBV6-3 with TRBJ2-7, with D maybe TRBD1 (6 bases). The ends were cut back, 6 bases at V and 1 base at J, with 10 bases in the middle. The germline V gene encodes CDR1 MNHEY and CDR2 SVGEGT. The CDR3 has 13 residues. The DNA for the CDR3 is TGTGCCAGCAGGCACAGGGCGTCCTACGAGCAGTACTTC. Translated: CASRHRASYEQYF.

This rearrangement joins TRBV5-1 to TRBJ2-3, with D possibly matching TRBD1 (6 bases). CDR3 length equals 15 residues. Germline values: CDR1 SGHRS, CDR2 YFSETQ. Deletions cut 4 bases from V and 8 bases from J, with 20 bases between. The CDR3 protein is CASSAVGALEGTQYF. Here the CDR3 DNA reads TGCGCCAGCAGCGCCGTGGGGGCCCTTGAGGGTACGCAGTATTTT. Combining the CDR3 with reference TRBV5-1 and TRBJ2-3 gives the whole variable domain KAGVTQTPRYLIKTRGQQVTLSCSPISGHRSVSWYQQTPGQGLQFLFEYFSETQRNKGNFPGRFSGRQFSNSRSEMNVSTLELGDSALYLCASSAVGALEGTQYFGPGTRLTVL.

V is TRBV6-6 and J is TRBJ2-7; 10 bases agree with TRBD2. V was pared by 6 bases and J by 4 bases, with 6 bases of the junction left unmatched. The germline V gene has CDR1 MNHNY and CDR2 SVGAGI (reference sequence). The CDR3 has 14 amino acids. The CDR3 reads CASRLAGGIYEQYF. CDR3 in DNA: TGTGCCAGCAGATTAGCGGGGGGAATATACGAGCAGTACTTC.

The gene calls are TRBV4-2 and TRBJ2-7; 11 nucleotides match TRBD1. CDR1 and CDR2 (germline): LGHNA, YNFKEQ. The CDR3 covers 15 residues. J was trimmed by 5 bases and V by 3 bases; bases with no gene match: 6. In DNA form, the CDR3 reads TGTGCCAGCAGCCAGGACAGGGGGCTCCTCAACGAGCAGTACTTC. It encodes CASSQDRGLLNEQYF.

This clonotype has more than one count but fewer than ten. The chain links TRBV4-1 to TRBJ2-3; D gene ambiguous. CDR1 and CDR2 (germline): MGHRA, YSYEKL. The CDR3 is 14 amino acids. Trimming pared 0 bases from V and 3 bases from J, leaving 7 bases between. For the CDR3, the DNA is TGCGCCAGCAGCCAAGATTGGGTTACAGATACGCAGTATTTT. Amino acids: CASSQDWVTDTQYF.

This chain uses TRBV7-2 with TRBJ1-3; the D is unclear. The CDR3 runs 13 residues. Germline V gene data show CDR1 as SGHTA and CDR2 as FQGNSA. The ends were cut back, 5 bases at V and 2 bases at J, with 7 bases in the middle. The CDR3 sequence: CASSPSPGNTIYF. The CDR3 bases are TGTGCCAGCAGCCCCAGTCCTGGAAACACCATATATTTT.

This rearrangement joins TRBV5-1 to TRBJ1-2; perhaps TRBD1 as D (6 bases). V lost 4 bases, J lost 4 bases, and 17 bases lay in between. The germline CDR1 and CDR2 sequences are SGHRS and YFSETQ. The CDR3 extends over 15 amino acids. The CDR3 sequence: CASSPQQGTGYGYTF. CDR3 coding DNA: TGCGCCAGCAGCCCCCAACAGGGTACCGGCTATGGCTACACCTTC.